This T cell receptor beta chain was obtained from a study of response to subunit inactivated influenza vaccine. Study observations and caveats: Authors suggested each seasonal influenza vaccination recruits few new T cells.

The CDR3 extends over 15 amino acids. The ends lost 6 bases at V and 9 bases at J; junction bases unmatched: 10. Germline V gives CDR1 LGHNA, CDR2 YSLEER. A word on this clonotype: Its specificity is not known.

TCRdb used MiXCR to reprocess the RT-PCR reads, holding one entry per CDR3 protein. The repertoire consists of approximately 500,000 distinct CDR3 sequences, with under 30% occurring once and the leading ten covering about 3%. These data are also associated with another study on T cells expressing NK-cell markers. That investigation notes: 5'RACE template switching built TCR beta cDNA with unique molecular identifiers. The TCR beta repertoires originated in sorted CD3+CD56+NKG2C+, CD3+CD56+NKG2C- and CD3+CD56-NKG2C+ T cells. In five or six donors, dominant CD3+CD56+NKG2C+ clonotypes ranked among the top 10 CD8+ clonotypes. Expanded NKG2C+ T cell clones had unclear HCMV specificity.

The material was CD4+ T cells sorted from PBMCs, obtained about 11 days after vaccination. The sequence was obtained from a man aged 50-59 years who received an inactivated influenza vaccine. The rearrangement links TRBV4-3 to TRBJ1-6; TRBD1 matches 8 bases. The CDR3: CASRTMTQGVSPLHF. The CDR3 nucleotides are TGCGCCAGCAGAACCATGACACAGGGGGTTTCACCCCTCCACTTT.